The 6 T cell receptor beta chains presented below share a single source sample, sequenced in a study of follicular helper T cells after annual influenza vaccination. Repertoires were generated with immunoSEQ multiplex PCR, while TCRdb's copy carries only in-frame clones and drops some. The sample has some 11,000 clones; approximately 80% are singletons. The sample in question was CXCR5- memory CD4+ T cells sorted from blood, obtained 6 weeks after influenza vaccination. Every receptor here comes from an adult who received the influenza vaccine.

The gene calls are TRBV4-3 and TRBJ1-4; D is unresolved. In germline, CDR1 is LGHNA, CDR2 YSLEER. This CDR3 comprises 15 residues. V lost 4 bases to trimming and J lost 8 bases, with 17 bases between them. The CDR3 reads CASSPSGFLGEKLFF. Written as DNA, the CDR3 is TGCGCCAGCAGCCCCAGCGGGTTTTTAGGGGAAAAACTGTTTTTT.

The CDR3: CASSWTGVDTEAFF. The CDR3 DNA reads as TGTGCCAGCAGCTGGACAGGGGTGGACACTGAAGCTTTCTTT. The chain couples TRBV5-6 to TRBJ1-1, with 9 bases identical to TRBD1. Germline V gives CDR1 SGHDT, CDR2 YYEEEE. This CDR3 region has 14 residues. V shed 3 bases, J shed 3 bases, and the junction held 3 bases outside the gene matches.

This clone showed up just a few times. The chain is built from TRBV11-2 and TRBJ1-2; maybe TRBD1 (6 bases). The length of the CDR3 is 13 residues. The V end was cut by 5 bases, the J end by 4 bases, with 11 bases between. The germline gives CDR1 SGHAT, CDR2 FQNNGV. The CDR3 loop reads CASSQGQFYGYTF. In DNA, the CDR3 is TGTGCCAGCAGCCAGGGGCAGTTCTATGGCTACACCTTC. The full variable domain, rest sourced from reference TRBV11-2 and TRBJ1-2, is EAGVAQSPRYKIIEKRQSVAFWCNPISGHATLYWYQQILGQGPKLLIQFQNNGVVDDSQLPKDRFSAERLKGVDSTLKIQPAKLEDSAVYLCASSQGQFYGYTFGSGTRLTVV.

The rearrangement uses TRBV7-3 and TRBJ2-3, with no clear D. The CDR3 has 16 amino acids. V was pared by 5 bases and J by 0 bases, with 15 bases between. Germline V gene sequence: CDR1 SGHTA, CDR2 FQGTGA. In nucleotides, the CDR3 is TGTGCCAGCAGCACCCAACGAGGTACGAGCACAGATACGCAGTATTTT. Translation: CASSTQRGTSTDTQYF. The full variable domain, in which reference TRBV7-3 and TRBJ2-3 provide the parts outside the CDR3, is GAGVSQTPSNKVTEKGKYVELRCDPISGHTALYWYRQSLGQGPEFLIYFQGTGAADDSGLPNDRFFAVRPEGSVSTLKIQRTERGDSAVYLCASSTQRGTSTDTQYFGPGTRLTVL.

The chain employs TRBV5-5 and TRBJ1-5, with 11 bases that match TRBD1. Germline loops: CDR1 SGHKS, CDR2 YYEKEE (reference sequence). The length of the CDR3 is 16 residues. V lost 4 bases to trimming and J lost 5 bases; unmatched junction nucleotides: 8. The CDR3 sequence: CASSPGTGGEYQPQHF. Here the CDR3 DNA reads TGTGCCAGCAGCCCGGGGACAGGGGGTGAGTATCAGCCCCAGCATTTT.

This clone has only a few counts. This chain uses TRBV11-1 with TRBJ2-7, with 9 bases identical to TRBD2. Per the germline V gene, CDR1 is SGHAT and CDR2 is FQDESV (reference sequence). With V trimmed by 4 bases and J by 6 bases, 10 bases remained unmatched. The CDR3 consists of 15 residues. The CDR3 region is CASSSTSGTSLEQYF. The CDR3 nucleotides read TGTGCCAGCAGCTCCACTTCCGGGACTAGCCTCGAGCAGTACTTC. The full variable domain, with the rest looked up from reference TRBV11-1 and TRBJ2-7, is EAEVAQSPRYKITEKSQAVAFWCDPISGHATLYWYRQILGQGPELLVQFQDESVVDDSQLPKDRFSAERLKGVDSTLKIQPAELGDSAMYLCASSSTSGTSLEQYFGPGTRLTVT.